Below are 15 T cell receptor beta chains sequenced from a single sample in a study of blood T cell repertoires in COVID-19. Assay: immunoSEQ multiplex PCR; the TCRdb copy retains only in-frame clones and omits some. The sample yields about 74,000 clones, 80% to 95% seen once. Material for sequencing was peripheral blood. Receptors were obtained from a man aged 50-60 years with COVID-19, enrolled during active disease.

The CDR3 region has the DNA TGTGCCAGCAGTTCCCTAGCGGAGCTCTACAATGAGCAGTTCTTC. Translation: CASSSLAELYNEQFF. The chain recombines TRBV6-5 with TRBJ2-1, with TRBD2 matching 7 bases. V was pared by 4 bases and J by 3 bases, with 6 bases of the junction left unmatched. The germline V gene has CDR1 MNHEY and CDR2 SVGAGI. The CDR3 is made up of 15 amino acids.

The V gene is TRBV30, the J gene TRBJ1-2; weak D call: TRBD1 (5 bases). The CDR3 has 17 residues. Germline V gene data show CDR1 as GTSNPN and CDR2 as SVGIG (reference sequence). V was shortened by 0 bases and J by 0 bases, with 17 bases between the two germline ends. The CDR3 DNA is TGTGCCTGGAGTGTAGACGACAGATTATTAGCTAACTATGGCTACACCTTC. Amino acid sequence: CAWSVDDRLLANYGYTF.

The chain is built from TRBV7-2 and TRBJ2-2; tentative D call: TRBD2 (5 bases). Germline lookup yields CDR1 SGHTA and CDR2 FQGNSA. The CDR3 consists of 15 residues. Trimming removed 2 bases at V and 8 bases at J, with 15 bases between. The CDR3 region is CASSLSAAFGGELFF. CDR3 nucleotide sequence: TGTGCCAGCAGCTTATCAGCGGCTTTTGGAGGGGAGCTGTTTTTT.

This clone was observed a handful of times. The V and J genes are TRBV5-1 and TRBJ2-3, with 15 bases identical to TRBD2. This CDR3 has 17 amino acids. Trimming cost V 2 bases and J 5 bases; bases outside gene matches: 6. CDR1 and CDR2 (germline): SGHRS, YFSETQ. The CDR3 region is CASSFRTSGRERDTQYF. The CDR3 nucleotides are TGCGCCAGCAGCTTTCGGACTAGCGGGAGGGAACGAGATACGCAGTATTTT.

The chain employs TRBV27 and TRBJ2-1, with D maybe TRBD2 (6 bases). V shed 0 bases and J shed 7 bases, with 16 bases lying between them. Germline V gives CDR1 MNHEY, CDR2 SMNVEV (reference sequence). CDR3 length equals 16 residues. The DNA of the CDR3 is TGTGCCAGCAGTTTATCCGCTAACGGGGGTCGGAATGAGCAGTTCTTC. It codes for CASSLSANGGRNEQFF.

The genes are TRBV6-5 and TRBJ2-1, with 13 bases identical to TRBD2. V dropped 6 bases and J dropped 6; count of bases not matched to a gene: 2. Germline V gives CDR1 MNHEY, CDR2 SVGAGI. The CDR3 length is 14 residues. The CDR3 DNA sequence: TGTGCCAGCAGACTAGCGGGGGGGCCCAATGAGCAGTTCTTC. This encodes CASRLAGGPNEQFF.

The chain recombines TRBV13 with TRBJ2-1; the match to TRBD2 covers 8 bases. The CDR3 length is 16 residues. V was clipped by 5 bases and J by 6 bases; unmatched bases: 12. Germline values: CDR1 PRHDT, CDR2 FYEKMQ (reference sequence). The DNA for the CDR3 is TGTGCCAGCAGCACGAAAGCGGGAGCCCCGTCCAATGAGCAGTTCTTC. The encoded protein is CASSTKAGAPSNEQFF. The variable domain in full, completed from reference TRBV13 and TRBJ2-1, reads AAGVIQSPRHLIKEKRETATLKCYPIPRHDTVYWYQQGPGQDPQFLISFYEKMQSDKGSIPDRFSAQQFSDYHSELNMSSLELGDSALYFCASSTKAGAPSNEQFFGPGTRLTVL.

V and J are TRBV5-1 and TRBJ2-1; TRBD2 is a possible D gene (5 bases). The CDR3 loop spans 17 amino acids. Trimming stripped 2 bases from V and 6 bases from J, with 21 bases between. CDR1 and CDR2 from the germline V gene are SGHRS and YFSETQ. The CDR3 protein is CASSFGEFRAASNEQFF. The CDR3 DNA reads TGCGCCAGCAGCTTCGGGGAGTTTAGGGCAGCAAGCAATGAGCAGTTCTTC.

The chain employs TRBV7-8 and TRBJ1-2; D is perhaps TRBD1 (5 bases). V was clipped by 5 bases and J by 9 bases, with 19 bases between them. This CDR3 comprises 14 residues. Germline V gene lookup returns CDR1 SGHVS and CDR2 FQNEAQ. CDR3 protein: CASSGRTSSNSYTF. The CDR3 DNA reads TGTGCCAGCAGCGGACGGACAAGCTCAAATAGCTACACCTTC.

The chain couples TRBV5-6 to TRBJ2-1, with TRBD2 matching 15 bases. This CDR3 has 17 amino acids. V lost 3 bases and J lost 9; bases outside the gene matches: 10. Germline CDR1 is SGHDT and CDR2 is YYEEEE. The CDR3, as DNA: TGTGCCAGCAGCTATGGACTAGCGGGAGGGAAGGGTAGTGAGCAGTTCTTC. This sequence encodes CASSYGLAGGKGSEQFF.

The chain combines TRBV28 with TRBJ2-7, with a weak D call TRBD2 (6 bases). Trimming removed 5 bases at V and 6 bases at J, with 20 bases between. The germline gives CDR1 MDHEN, CDR2 SYDVKM. The CDR3 runs 15 residues. CDR3 sequence (DNA): TGTGCCAGCAGTGCTCCGGGACTCCTCTCAGGCGAGCAGTACTTC. Its protein is CASSAPGLLSGEQYF.

The chain combines TRBV9 with TRBJ1-3, with TRBD1 identical over 7 bases. The CDR3 is made up of 17 amino acids. Unmatched junction bases numbered 10, after V lost 0 bases and J lost 4 bases. The germline V gene encodes CDR1 SGDLS and CDR2 YYNGEE. The CDR3 spells CASSVAPATGSGNTIYF. The CDR3 DNA follows: TGTGCCAGCAGCGTAGCTCCGGCGACAGGGTCCGGAAACACCATATATTTT.

This chain connects TRBV30 to TRBJ2-7; 8 nucleotides match TRBD1. Germline assignment: CDR1 GTSNPN and CDR2 SVGIG (reference sequence). This CDR3 spans 14 amino acids. J lost 3 bases, V lost 2 bases, and 6 bases had no gene match. CDR3 sequence reads: CAWSTGQALYEQYF. CDR3 DNA: TGTGCCTGGAGTACGGGACAGGCCCTCTACGAGCAGTACTTC. Looking up the rest from reference TRBV30 and TRBJ2-7 gives the full variable domain: SQTIHQWPATLVQPVGSPLSLECTVEGTSNPNLYWYRQAAGRGLQLLFYSVGIGQISSEVPQNLSASRPQDRQFILSSKKLLLSDSGFYLCAWSTGQALYEQYFGPGTRLTVT.

This clone was recorded only once. V gene TRBV2 combines with J gene TRBJ1-2; possible D gene TRBD1, 5 bases. V shed 7 bases and J shed 4 bases, with 16 bases lying between them. CDR1 and CDR2 (germline): SNHLY, FYNNEI. CDR3 length: 14 amino acids. In DNA form, the CDR3 reads TGTGCCAGCACTCCTGCGGCAGGGCTCTATGGCTACACCTTC. Translating gives CASTPAAGLYGYTF.

This chain uses TRBV7-2 with TRBJ2-3, with a weak D call TRBD1 (6 bases). Germline V gene data show CDR1 as SGHTA and CDR2 as FQGNSA. Trimming left V 3 bases short and J 0 bases short, with 13 bases between. This CDR3 spans 16 amino acids. The CDR3 loop reads CASSLDRASSTDTQYF. CDR3 nucleotides: TGTGCCAGCAGCTTGGACAGAGCTTCTAGCACAGATACGCAGTATTTT.